A selection of T cell receptor beta chains follows, all from one sample in a study of CD8 T cells in Susac syndrome. Using its own MiXCR run on the immunoSEQ multiplex PCR reads, TCRdb lists one record per CDR3 protein. The sample lists about 120,000 distinct CDR3 sequences, less than 95% occurring once. Sequencing input: CD8+ T cells from PBMCs. These receptors all come from a human donor in good health. Both conserved end residues are part of each CDR3. A D gene is named only where the DNA matches it firmly. Part of the rows lack a size; the others show once, few, many or a class for expanded clones.

>TRBD1|NA|TRBV6-2/TRBV6-3|TRBJ2-1
CASSRTGILVHEQFF
TGTGCCAGCAGTCGGACAGGGATCCTCGTCCATGAGCAGTTCTTC
>TRBD2|once|TRBV20-1|TRBJ2-1
CSAGREEHEQFF
TGCAGTGCGGGGCGGGAGGAACATGAGCAGTTCTTC
>NA|NA|TRBV5-4|TRBJ2-1
CASRGRDINEQFF
TGTGCCAGCAGAGGCAGGGACATCAATGAGCAGTTCTTC
>TRBD1|NA|TRBV19|TRBJ2-7
CASSIHNRRTGGSYEQYF
TGTGCCAGTAGTATCCACAACCGAAGGACAGGGGGCTCCTACGAGCAGTACTTC
>NA|NA|TRBV28|TRBJ1-5
CASSGGGVRDQPQHF
TGTGCCAGCAGTGGCGGAGGGGTGAGGGATCAGCCCCAGCATTTT
>NA|NA|TRBV7-9|TRBJ2-1
CASSSSIKGEQFF
TGTGCCAGCAGCTCATCTATCAAGGGTGAGCAGTTCTTC
>NA|once|TRBV20-1|TRBJ1-4
CSARSQGFNEKLFF
TGCAGTGCTAGGTCTCAGGGGTTTAATGAAAAACTGTTTTTT
>NA|NA|TRBV5-1|TRBJ2-6
CASSLHNRTSPGSGANVLTF
TGCGCCAGCAGCTTGCACAATCGGACTTCGCCCGGCTCTGGGGCCAACGTCCTGACTTTC
>NA|NA|TRBV6-5|TRBJ2-5
CASGRKAKETQYF
TGTGCCAGCGGACGGAAGGCCAAAGAGACCCAGTACTTC
>TRBD1|NA|TRBV4-3|TRBJ2-7
CASSQDRTGGGYEQYF
TGCGCCAGCAGCCAAGATCGAACAGGGGGCGGCTACGAGCAGTACTTC
>NA|NA|TRBV6-2/TRBV6-3|TRBJ1-1
CASSFGLEAFF
TGTGCCAGCAGTTTCGGGCTTGAAGCTTTCTTT
>TRBD2|few|TRBV25-1|TRBJ2-5
CASSETSGGHQETQYF
TGTGCCAGCAGTGAAACTAGCGGGGGACACCAAGAGACCCAGTACTTC
>TRBD2|NA|TRBV20-1|TRBJ2-7
CSAGSGIYEQYF
TGCAGTGCGGGGAGCGGGATCTACGAGCAGTACTTC
>TRBD1|NA|TRBV7-9|TRBJ2-1
CASRPTLQGDEQFF
TGTGCCAGCAGACCTACGCTTCAGGGGGATGAGCAGTTCTTC
>NA|NA|TRBV5-4|TRBJ2-3
CASSTPSTDTQYF
TGTGCCAGCAGCACCCCTAGCACAGATACGCAGTATTTT
>NA|once|TRBV9|TRBJ2-1
CASSPLSAARDEQFF
TGTGCCAGCAGCCCCCTGTCGGCCGCGCGGGATGAGCAGTTCTTC
>NA|NA|TRBV12-3/TRBV12-4|TRBJ2-3
CASGKGSTDTQYF
TGTGCCAGCGGGAAGGGGAGCACAGATACGCAGTATTTT
>NA|NA|TRBV29-1|TRBJ2-7
CSVVGGRDEQYF
TGCAGCGTTGTGGGAGGCCGAGACGAGCAGTACTTC
>NA|NA|TRBV29-1|TRBJ1-2
CSVSEDPGAVGGYTF
TGCAGCGTTTCCGAGGATCCGGGGGCAGTGGGTGGCTACACCTTC
>NA|NA|TRBV27|TRBJ1-1
CASSSMGLLNTEAFF
TGTGCCAGCAGTTCCATGGGACTCCTGAACACTGAAGCTTTCTTT
>TRBD2|NA|TRBV2|TRBJ2-7
CASSEVGGRITYEQYF
TGTGCCAGCAGTGAGGTTGGCGGGAGAATCACCTACGAGCAGTACTTC
>NA|NA|TRBV2|TRBJ2-7
CASNTATYEQCF
TGTGCCAGCAACACGGCTACCTACGAGCAGTGCTTC
>NA|NA|TRBV29-1|TRBJ1-2
CSAQGENYGYTF
TGCAGCGCCCAAGGGGAAAACTATGGCTACACCTTC
>TRBD1|NA|TRBV19|TRBJ1-1
CASSMGTVLPNTEAFF
TGTGCCAGTAGTATGGGGACAGTCTTGCCGAACACTGAAGCTTTCTTT
>TRBD1|NA|TRBV7-2|TRBJ1-6
CASGAGGGSPLHF
TGTGCCAGCGGCGCAGGGGGGGGTTCACCCCTCCACTTT
>TRBD1|NA|TRBV20-1|TRBJ1-1
CSARPRDRGVVSEAFF
TGCAGTGCTAGACCCCGGGACAGGGGGGTGGTCTCTGAAGCTTTCTTT
>NA|NA|TRBV29-1|TRBJ1-1
CSVEHDTEAFF
TGCAGCGTTGAACATGACACTGAAGCTTTCTTT
>TRBD2|NA|TRBV18|TRBJ2-1
CASSSGRTSGGPNEQFF
TGTGCCAGCTCATCCGGCCGGACTAGCGGGGGACCCAATGAGCAGTTCTTC
>NA|NA|TRBV9|TRBJ2-4
CASSVARDPGIQYF
TGTGCCAGCAGCGTAGCCCGGGACCCAGGCATTCAGTACTTC
>NA|NA|TRBV5-6|TRBJ2-3
CASSSTGQSDTQYF
TGTGCCAGCAGCTCGACCGGACAGTCAGATACGCAGTATTTT
>NA|NA|TRBV10-3|TRBJ2-7
CAISESWDTSF
TGTGCCATCAGTGAGTCCTGGGACACATCCTTC
>NA|NA|TRBV6-6|TRBJ1-1
CASSPLSRFRNTEAFF
TGTGCCAGCAGCCCTCTAAGCAGATTCCGGAACACTGAAGCTTTCTTT
>NA|NA|TRBV12-3/TRBV12-4|TRBJ2-7
CASSLTGKTYEQYF
TGTGCCAGCAGTCTTACAGGGAAAACTTACGAGCAGTACTTC
>NA|NA|TRBV14|TRBJ2-4
CASSQLDSNIAKNIQYF
TGTGCCAGCAGCCAATTGGACAGTAATATAGCCAAAAACATTCAGTACTTC
>TRBD1|once|TRBV6-5|TRBJ1-1
CASRATGQGTEAFF
TGTGCCAGCAGGGCGACAGGGCAGGGTACTGAAGCTTTCTTT
>TRBD2|NA|TRBV2|TRBJ2-5
CASSAYPTSGGSRQETQYF
TGTGCCAGCAGTGCCTACCCGACTAGCGGGGGGTCCCGCCAAGAGACCCAGTACTTC
>NA|once|TRBV5-4|TRBJ1-2
CASSWKRTDGYTF
TGTGCCAGCAGCTGGAAACGGACGGATGGCTACACCTTC
>TRBD2|NA|TRBV29-1|TRBJ2-1
CSARLAVLGEQFF
TGCAGCGCGCGACTAGCGGTTTTGGGTGAGCAGTTCTTC
>TRBD1|NA|TRBV19|TRBJ1-1
CASSNRQGRIIEAFF
TGTGCCAGTAGCAACCGACAGGGAAGAATTATAGAAGCTTTCTTT
>TRBD1|NA|TRBV7-9|TRBJ2-3
CASSLPGQPTDTQYF
TGTGCCAGCAGCTTGCCGGGACAGCCAACAGATACGCAGTATTTT
>TRBD1|NA|TRBV19|TRBJ1-5
CASMQGALHF
TGTGCCAGTATGCAGGGGGCATTGCATTTT
>NA|NA|TRBV9|TRBJ2-1
CASSPAASVDHNEQFF
TGTGCCAGCAGCCCAGCCGCTAGCGTGGACCACAATGAGCAGTTCTTC
>TRBD2|once|TRBV10-3|TRBJ2-3
CAISPTSGEVTQYF
TGTGCCATCAGTCCCACTAGCGGGGAAGTCACGCAGTATTTT
>NA|once|TRBV7-9|TRBJ2-5
CASSAVETQYF
TGTGCCAGCAGCGCCGTGGAGACCCAGTACTTC
>NA|NA|TRBV6-2/TRBV6-3|TRBJ1-1
CASSYSTYTREAFF
TGTGCCAGCAGTTACTCGACGTATACTAGAGAAGCTTTCTTT
>TRBD1|NA|TRBV19|TRBJ2-1
CASSADRGYYNEQFF
TGTGCCAGTAGTGCGGACAGGGGGTACTACAATGAGCAGTTCTTC
>TRBD1|NA|TRBV6-2/TRBV6-3|TRBJ1-1
CASSYPAGGRAFF
TGTGCCAGCAGCTACCCCGCAGGGGGAAGAGCTTTCTTT
>TRBD2|NA|TRBV4-1|TRBJ2-2
CASSQESSGRRSGELFF
TGCGCCAGCAGCCAAGAATCTAGCGGGAGGAGGTCCGGGGAGCTGTTTTTT
>NA|NA|TRBV21-1|TRBJ2-5
CASSAWETQYF
TGTGCCAGCAGCGCCTGGGAGACCCAGTACTTC
>NA|NA|TRBV5-6|TRBJ1-1
CASSWGSENTEAFF
TGTGCCAGCAGCTGGGGGTCGGAAAACACTGAAGCTTTCTTT
>NA|NA|TRBV6-1|TRBJ1-6
CASRMVGNSPLHF
TGTGCCAGCAGAATGGTGGGAAATTCACCCCTCCACTTT
>NA|NA|TRBV3-1|TRBJ2-1
CASSQAFQGTTTNEQFF
TGTGCCAGCAGCCAAGCTTTCCAGGGAACTACAACTAATGAGCAGTTCTTC
>NA|NA|TRBV25-1|TRBJ1-2
CASSLGGGDGYTF
TGTGCCAGCAGCCTCGGGGGGGGTGATGGCTACACCTTC
>TRBD1|NA|TRBV6-5|TRBJ1-5
CASSTGDGQPQHF
TGTGCCAGCAGTACAGGGGACGGGCAGCCCCAGCATTTT
>TRBD1|NA|TRBV5-4|TRBJ2-1
CASSHYRGNDNEQFF
TGTGCCAGCAGCCATTACAGGGGGAACGACAATGAGCAGTTCTTC
>TRBD2|NA|TRBV12-3/TRBV12-4|TRBJ2-1
CAIRKRGEYNEQFF
TGTGCCATTAGGAAACGGGGGGAATACAATGAGCAGTTCTTC
>TRBD1|NA|TRBV20-1|TRBJ1-1
CSAITTGRYTEAFF
TGCAGTGCTATTACGACAGGGCGGTACACTGAAGCTTTCTTT